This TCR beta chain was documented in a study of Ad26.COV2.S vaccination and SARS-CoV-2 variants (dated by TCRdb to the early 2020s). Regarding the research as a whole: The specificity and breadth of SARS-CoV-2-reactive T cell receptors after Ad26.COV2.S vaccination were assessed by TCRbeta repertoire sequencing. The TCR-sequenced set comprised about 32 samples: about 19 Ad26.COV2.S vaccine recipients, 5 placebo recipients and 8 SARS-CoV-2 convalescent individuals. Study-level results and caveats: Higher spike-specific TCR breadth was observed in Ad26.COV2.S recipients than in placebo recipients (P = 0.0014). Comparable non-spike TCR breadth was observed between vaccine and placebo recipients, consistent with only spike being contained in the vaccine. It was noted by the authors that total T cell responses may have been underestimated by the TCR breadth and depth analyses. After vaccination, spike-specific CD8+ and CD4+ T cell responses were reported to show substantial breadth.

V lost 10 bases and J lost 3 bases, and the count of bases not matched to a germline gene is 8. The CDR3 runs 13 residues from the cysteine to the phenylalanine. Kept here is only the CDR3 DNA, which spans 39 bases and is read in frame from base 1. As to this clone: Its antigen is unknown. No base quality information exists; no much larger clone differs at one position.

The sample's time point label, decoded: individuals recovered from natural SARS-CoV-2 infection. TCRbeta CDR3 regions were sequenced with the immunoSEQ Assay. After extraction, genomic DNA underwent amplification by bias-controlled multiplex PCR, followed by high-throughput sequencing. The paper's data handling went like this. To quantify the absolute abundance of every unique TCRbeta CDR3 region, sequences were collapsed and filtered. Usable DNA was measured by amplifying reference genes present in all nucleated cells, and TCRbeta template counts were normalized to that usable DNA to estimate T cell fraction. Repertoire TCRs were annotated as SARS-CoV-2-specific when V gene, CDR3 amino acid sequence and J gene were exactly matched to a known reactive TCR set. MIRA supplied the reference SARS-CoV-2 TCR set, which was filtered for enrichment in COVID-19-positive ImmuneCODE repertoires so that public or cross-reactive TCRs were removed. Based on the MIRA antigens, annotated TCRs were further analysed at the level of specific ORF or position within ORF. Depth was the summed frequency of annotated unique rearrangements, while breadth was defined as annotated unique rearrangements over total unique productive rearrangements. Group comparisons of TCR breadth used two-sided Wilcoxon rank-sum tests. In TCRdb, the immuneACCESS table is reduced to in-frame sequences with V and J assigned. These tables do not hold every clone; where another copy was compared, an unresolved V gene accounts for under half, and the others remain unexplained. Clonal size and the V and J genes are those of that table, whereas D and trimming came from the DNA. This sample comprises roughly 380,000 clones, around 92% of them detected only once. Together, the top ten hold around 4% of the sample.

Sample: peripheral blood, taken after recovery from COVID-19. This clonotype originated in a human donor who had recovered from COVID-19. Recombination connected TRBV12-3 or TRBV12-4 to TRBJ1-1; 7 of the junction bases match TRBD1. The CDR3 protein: CATLGRGDTEAFF. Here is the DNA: TGTGCCACCTTAGGCAGGGGGGACACTGAAGCTTTCTTT.